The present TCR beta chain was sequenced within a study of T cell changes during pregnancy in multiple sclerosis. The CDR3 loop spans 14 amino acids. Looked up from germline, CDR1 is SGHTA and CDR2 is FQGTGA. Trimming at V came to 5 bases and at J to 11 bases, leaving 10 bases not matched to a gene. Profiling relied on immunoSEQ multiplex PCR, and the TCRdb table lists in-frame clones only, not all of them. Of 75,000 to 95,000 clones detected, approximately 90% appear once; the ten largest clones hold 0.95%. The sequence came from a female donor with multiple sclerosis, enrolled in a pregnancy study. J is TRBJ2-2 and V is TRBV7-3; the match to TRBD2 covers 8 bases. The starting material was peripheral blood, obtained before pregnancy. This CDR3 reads CASSPSGGAGELFF. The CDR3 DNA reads TGTGCCAGCAGCCCCAGCGGGGGTGCGGGAGAGCTGTTTTTT.